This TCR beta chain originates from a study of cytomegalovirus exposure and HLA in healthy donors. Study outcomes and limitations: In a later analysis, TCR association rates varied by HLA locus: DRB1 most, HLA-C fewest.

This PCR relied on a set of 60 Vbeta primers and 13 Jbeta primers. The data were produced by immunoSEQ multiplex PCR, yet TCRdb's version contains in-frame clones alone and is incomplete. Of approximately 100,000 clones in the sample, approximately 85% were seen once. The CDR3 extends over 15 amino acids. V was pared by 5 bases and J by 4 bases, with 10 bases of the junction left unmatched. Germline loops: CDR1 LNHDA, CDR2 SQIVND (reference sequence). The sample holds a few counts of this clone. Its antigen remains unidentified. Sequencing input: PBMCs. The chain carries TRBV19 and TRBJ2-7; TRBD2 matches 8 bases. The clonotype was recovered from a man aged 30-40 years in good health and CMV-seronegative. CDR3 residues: CASSSRPTSGYEQYF. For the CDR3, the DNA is TGTGCCAGTAGTTCCCGCCCTACTAGCGGTTACGAGCAGTACTTC.